The present T cell receptor (beta chain) was sequenced within a study of human T cells and chemical hapten exposure. Study context: The study sensitized with 2% DPC on a roughly 2 cm by roughly 2 cm patch of upper inner arm skin. During the roughly 23-week study period, patients had diphenylcyclopropenone applied to the scalp every week. It was small differences in pooled library volume that mainly caused per-sample TCR yields to vary.

Documented time point: patch test 3, about 24 weeks after DPC sensitization. Treatment described: therapeutic diphenylcyclopropenone sensitization with weekly scalp DPC. Whole blood that had not been fractionated was the source of extracted total RNA. The CDR3 runs 13 residues. The germline V gene has CDR1 SGHAT and CDR2 FQNNGV. The V and J ends lost 1 base and 11 bases respectively, with 12 bases between them. Via MiXCR, TCRdb re-called the RACE reads, giving one row per CDR3 protein. The sample lists roughly 100,000 distinct CDR3 sequences; 30% to 35% were seen once. Specimen: whole blood, collected in connection with sensitization to the hapten diphenylcyclopropenone (DPC). The source of this sequence is a man in his forties or fifties with alopecia areata. Some clones in this sample may be carry-over from other donors' samples. This rearrangement joins TRBV11-2 to TRBJ2-1; D unclear. The CDR3 region is CASSLGEATKQFF. In nucleotides, the CDR3 is TGTGCCAGCAGCTTAGGTGAGGCTACCAAGCAGTTCTTC.